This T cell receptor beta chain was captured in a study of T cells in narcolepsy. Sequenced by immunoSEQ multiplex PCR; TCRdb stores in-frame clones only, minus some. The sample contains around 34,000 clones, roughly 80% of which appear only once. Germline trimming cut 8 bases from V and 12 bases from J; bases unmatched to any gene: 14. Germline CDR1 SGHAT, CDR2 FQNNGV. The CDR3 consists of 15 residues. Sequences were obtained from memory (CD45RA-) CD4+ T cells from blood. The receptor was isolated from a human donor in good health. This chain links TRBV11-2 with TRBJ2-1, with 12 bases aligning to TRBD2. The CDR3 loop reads CASRRSTSGSLRQFF. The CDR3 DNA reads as TGTGCCAGCCGACGGTCGACTAGCGGGAGCCTCAGGCAGTTCTTC.